This TCR beta chain originates from a study of T cells in tuberculosis. Time point here: new active TB diagnosis, blood taken before or within 7 days of starting treatment. Study observations and caveats: Smaller alpha distances in active tuberculosis partly reflected shorter CDR3-alpha lengths.

Regarding this clone: Its antigen is unknown.

Per the germline V gene, CDR1 is SGHTA and CDR2 is FQGNSA. This CDR3 is 15 amino acids long. Trimming left V 3 bases short and J 7 bases short, with 19 bases between. TCRdb's table, derived via immunoSEQ multiplex PCR, lists solely in-frame clones and lacks some. This table has about 33,000 clones, 70% to 90% appearing once. The TCR was taken from an adult with tuberculosis. The starting material was PBMCs, obtained at tuberculosis diagnosis. The rearrangement joins TRBV7-2 to TRBJ2-7; D is uncertain. CDR3 in DNA: TGTGCCAGCAGCTTTGAGGCATCCACCTCTAGAGAGCAGTACTTC. It yields the protein CASSFEASTSREQYF.